Presented here are 11 T cell receptor beta chains from one specimen sequenced in a study of shared clonotypes between healthy human individuals. Profiling relied on immunoSEQ multiplex PCR, and the TCRdb table lists in-frame clones only, not all of them. The sample has roughly 2.4 million clones; around 95% are singletons. Sequencing used naive CD4+ T cells sorted from blood. Subset specified: CD45RA+ positively selected. These receptors were collected from a man aged 18 to 35 in good health.

The CDR3, as DNA: TGCGCCAGCAGTGGAACAGGGGGCGCAGGCACTGAAGCTTTCTTT. The encoded protein is CASSGTGGAGTEAFF. The V gene is TRBV10-1, the J gene TRBJ1-1; 9 bases fit TRBD1. The trim removed 4 bases at V and 4 bases at J, leaving 7 bases unmatched. Germline lookup yields CDR1 WNHNN and CDR2 SYGVQD (reference sequence). The CDR3 runs 15 residues.

This sequence joins TRBV30 and TRBJ1-1; D is undetermined. V was pared by 4 bases and J by 10 bases, with 16 bases between. Germline V gene sequence: CDR1 GTSNPN, CDR2 SVGIG (reference sequence). The CDR3 has 12 amino acids. The DNA of the CDR3 is TGTGCCTGGACCGACCTGGCCCAAGGAGCTTTCTTT. The encoded protein is CAWTDLAQGAFF.

The chain couples TRBV5-1 to TRBJ2-5; TRBD1 is a possible D gene (6 bases). Deletions cut 7 bases from V and 4 bases from J, with 17 bases between. The length of the CDR3 is 14 residues. Germline V gene data show CDR1 as SGHRS and CDR2 as YFSETQ. CDR3 sequence (DNA): TGCGCCAGCCGAATACAGGGAAGTGCAGAGACCCAGTACTTC. Amino acids: CASRIQGSAETQYF.

The rearrangement uses TRBV9 and TRBJ2-2; the D call may be TRBD1 or TRBD2 (5 bases each). In germline, CDR1 is SGDLS, CDR2 YYNGEE. Trimming left V 3 bases short and J 7 bases short, with 7 bases between. The CDR3 is made up of 12 amino acids. CDR3 coding DNA: TGTGCCAGCAGCGGGGGGAGCGGGGAGCTGTTTTTT. Translating gives CASSGGSGELFF. Using reference TRBV9 and TRBJ2-2 for the parts outside the CDR3, the full variable domain is DSGVTQTPKHLITATGQRVTLRCSPRSGDLSVYWYQQSLDQGLQFLIQYYNGEERAKGNILERFSAQQFPDLHSELNLSSLELGDSALYFCASSGGSGELFFGEGSRLTVL.

This chain links TRBV9 with TRBJ2-3; no clear D gene. Germline V lookup: CDR1 SGDLS, CDR2 YYNGEE. V shed 0 bases and J shed 3 bases, with 20 bases lying between them. The CDR3 has 18 residues. The CDR3: CASSVDTAGKFRTDTQYF. Written as DNA, the CDR3 is TGTGCCAGCAGCGTAGATACGGCAGGCAAATTCCGTACAGATACGCAGTATTTT. Looking up the rest from reference TRBV9 and TRBJ2-3 gives the full variable domain: DSGVTQTPKHLITATGQRVTLRCSPRSGDLSVYWYQQSLDQGLQFLIQYYNGEERAKGNILERFSAQQFPDLHSELNLSSLELGDSALYFCASSVDTAGKFRTDTQYFGPGTRLTVL.

This rearrangement joins TRBV5-7 to TRBJ2-7; D is unresolved. TRBV5-7 is an open reading frame whose function is uncertain. This CDR3 is built from 16 residues. Trimming took 0 bases from V and 5 from J, leaving 18 bases between them. In nucleotides, the CDR3 is TGTGCCAGCAGCTTGGCCATAGGCGGCTTGAAGGACGAGCAGTACTTC. Translation: CASSLAIGGLKDEQYF.

This clone was seen only once. V usage is TRBV5-4 and J usage is TRBJ2-1; possibly TRBD1 or TRBD2 for D (5 bases each). Trimming removed 4 bases at V and 0 bases at J, with 11 bases between. The germline V gene has CDR1 SGHNT and CDR2 YYREEE (reference sequence). This CDR3 is 15 amino acids long. The CDR3 bases are TGTGCCAGCAGCGCCGGGACGCGCTCCTACAATGAGCAGTTCTTC. Protein sequence: CASSAGTRSYNEQFF.

This sequence joins TRBV7-9 and TRBJ2-1; no reliable D call. There are 12 residues in the CDR3. Germline CDR1 is SEHNR and CDR2 is FQNEAQ (reference sequence). Trimming left V 5 bases short and J 9 bases short, with 11 bases between. The chain's CDR3 is CASSLSLGEQFF. In DNA form, the CDR3 reads TGTGCCAGCAGCCTCAGCCTGGGTGAGCAGTTCTTC.

Only a few counts were recorded for this clone. The same CDR3 also results from other DNA sequences found in this sample. The chain uses TRBV18 and TRBJ1-6; D might be TRBD1 (5 bases). Germline CDR1 reads KGHSH; CDR2 reads LQKENI. V was clipped by 2 bases and J by 7 bases, with 6 bases between them. The CDR3 has 13 residues. CDR3 in DNA: TGTGCCAGCTCACCAGGGGCAAATTCACCCCTCCACTTT. This encodes CASSPGANSPLHF.

The chain is built from TRBV7-6 and TRBJ2-6; D gene uncertain. V lost 1 base and J 2 bases, leaving 6 bases between the germline ends. Germline CDR1 SGHVS, CDR2 FNYEAQ. There are 15 residues in the CDR3. In DNA form, the CDR3 reads TGTGCCAGCAGCTTAGGAAAGCCTGGGGCCAACGTCCTGACTTTC. Its protein is CASSLGKPGANVLTF.

The CDR3 loop reads CASSRDREAEKLFF. The CDR3 DNA reads TGTGCCAGCAGCCGTGACAGGGAGGCTGAAAAACTGTTTTTT. The chain has TRBV7-8 and TRBJ1-4, with 7 bases that match TRBD1. Looked up from germline, CDR1 is SGHVS and CDR2 is FQNEAQ. J lost 7 bases, V lost 5 bases, and 7 bases had no gene match. This CDR3 has 14 residues.